The T cell receptor beta chain described here comes from a study of cytomegalovirus exposure and HLA in healthy donors. Broader study findings: In vitro assays verified that three CMV-associated chains recognized CMV antigens specifically. It was assumed in the presence/absence analyses that sequencing depth was roughly uniform across donors. Rates of TCR association differed by HLA locus in a later analysis, with DRB1 highest and HLA-C lowest.

The PCR contained 60 Vbeta and 13 Jbeta primers. How the authors handled the data: An analysis that came later counted tens of millions of unique TCR beta chains, approximately 10 million shared. TCRdb's table, derived via immunoSEQ multiplex PCR, lists solely in-frame clones and lacks some. V and J calls plus clone size are reproduced from that table; the DNA served to infer D and trimming. The data contain under 130,000 clones, 75% to 85% of them singletons. The germline CDR1 and CDR2 sequences are MDHEN and SYDVKM. The V and J ends lost 5 bases and 2 bases respectively, with 13 bases between them. The CDR3 totals 15 residues. Only a few counts were recorded for this clone. The target antigen is unknown.

The V gene is TRBV28, the J gene TRBJ1-5, with a possible D match to TRBD1 (6 bases). The TCR comes from a woman between 18 and 29 years old in good health and CMV-seropositive. Sequenced material: PBMCs. CDR3 residues: CASSPRQGRNQPQHF. The CDR3 DNA reads TGTGCCAGCAGTCCCCGCCAGGGGCGCAATCAGCCCCAGCATTTT.